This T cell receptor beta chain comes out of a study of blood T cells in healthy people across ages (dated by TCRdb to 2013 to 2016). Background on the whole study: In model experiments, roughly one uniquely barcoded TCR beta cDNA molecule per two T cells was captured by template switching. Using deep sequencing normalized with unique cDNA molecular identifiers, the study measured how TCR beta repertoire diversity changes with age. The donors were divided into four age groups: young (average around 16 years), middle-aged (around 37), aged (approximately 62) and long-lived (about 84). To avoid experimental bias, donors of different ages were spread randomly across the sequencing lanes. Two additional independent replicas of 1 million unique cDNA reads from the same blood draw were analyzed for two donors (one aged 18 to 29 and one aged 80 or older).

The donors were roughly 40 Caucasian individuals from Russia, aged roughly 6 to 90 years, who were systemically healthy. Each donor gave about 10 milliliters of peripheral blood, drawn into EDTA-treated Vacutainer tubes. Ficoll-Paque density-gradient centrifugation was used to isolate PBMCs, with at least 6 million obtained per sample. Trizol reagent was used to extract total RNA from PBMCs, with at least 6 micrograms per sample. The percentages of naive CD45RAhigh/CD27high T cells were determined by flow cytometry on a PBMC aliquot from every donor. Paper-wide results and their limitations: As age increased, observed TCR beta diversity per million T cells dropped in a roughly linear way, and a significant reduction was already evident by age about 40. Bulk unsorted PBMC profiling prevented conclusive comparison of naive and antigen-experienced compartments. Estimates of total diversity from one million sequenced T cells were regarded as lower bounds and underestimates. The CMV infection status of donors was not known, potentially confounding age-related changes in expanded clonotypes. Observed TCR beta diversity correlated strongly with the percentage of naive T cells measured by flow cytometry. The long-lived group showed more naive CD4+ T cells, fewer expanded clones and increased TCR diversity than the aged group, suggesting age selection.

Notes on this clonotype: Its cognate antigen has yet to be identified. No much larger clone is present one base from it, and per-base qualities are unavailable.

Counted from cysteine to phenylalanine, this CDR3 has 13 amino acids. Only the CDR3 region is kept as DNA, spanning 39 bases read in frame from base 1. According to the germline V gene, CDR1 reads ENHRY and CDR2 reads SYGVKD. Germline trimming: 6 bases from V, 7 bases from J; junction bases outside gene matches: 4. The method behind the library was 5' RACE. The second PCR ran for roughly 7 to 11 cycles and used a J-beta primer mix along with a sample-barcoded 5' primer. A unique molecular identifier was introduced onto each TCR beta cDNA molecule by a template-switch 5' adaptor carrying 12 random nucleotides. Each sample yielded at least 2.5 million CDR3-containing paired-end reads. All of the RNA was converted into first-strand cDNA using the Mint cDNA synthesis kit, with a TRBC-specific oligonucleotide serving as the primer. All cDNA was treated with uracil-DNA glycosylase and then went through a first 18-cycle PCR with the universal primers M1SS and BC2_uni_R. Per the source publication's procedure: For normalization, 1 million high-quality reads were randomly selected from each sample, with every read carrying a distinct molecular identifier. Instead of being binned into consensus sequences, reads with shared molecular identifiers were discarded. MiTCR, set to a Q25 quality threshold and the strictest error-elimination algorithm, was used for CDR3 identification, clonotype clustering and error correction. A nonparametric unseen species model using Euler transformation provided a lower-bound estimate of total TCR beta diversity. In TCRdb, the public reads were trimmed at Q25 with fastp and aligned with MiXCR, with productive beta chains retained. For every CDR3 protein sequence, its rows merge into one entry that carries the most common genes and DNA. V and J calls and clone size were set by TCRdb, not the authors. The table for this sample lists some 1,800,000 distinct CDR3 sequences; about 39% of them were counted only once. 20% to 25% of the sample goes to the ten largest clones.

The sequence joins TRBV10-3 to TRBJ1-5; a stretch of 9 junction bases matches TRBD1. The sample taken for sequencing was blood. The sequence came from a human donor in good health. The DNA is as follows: TGTGCCATCAGCCGGGACAGGGAGCAGCCCCAGCATTTT. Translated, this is CAISRDREQPQHF.